Presented here are 29 T cell receptor beta chains from one specimen sequenced in a study of blood T cells in healthy people across ages. Using a J-beta primer mix together with a sample-barcoded 5' primer, a second PCR was run for about 6 to 11 cycles. Using its own MiXCR run on the 5' RACE reads, TCRdb lists one record per CDR3 protein. Among over 950,000 distinct CDR3 sequences listed, about 51% were seen once. The sequenced sample consisted of blood. These receptors were collected from an older woman in good health.

This clonotype came up once. The chain employs TRBV4-2 and TRBJ1-6; 7 bases fit TRBD1. CDR3 length: 14 residues. The ends lost 0 bases at V and 16 bases at J; junction bases unmatched: 9. Looked up from germline, CDR1 is LGHNA and CDR2 is YNFKEQ. The CDR3 nucleotides are TGTGCCAGCAGCCAAGAGGGACAGCTGGCGGTGCTCCACTTT. As protein: CASSQEGQLAVLHF.

This clonotype was counted between two and nine times. The chain joins TRBV10-3 to TRBJ2-5; no definite D call. The CDR3 is made up of 13 amino acids. Germline V CDR1 and CDR2: ENHRY, SYGVKD. Trimming took off 2 bases at V and 1 base at J, with 5 bases between the two ends. The CDR3 coding sequence is TGTGCCATCAGTGAGGGTCTCCAAGAGACCCAGTACTTC. Its protein product is CAISEGLQETQYF.

The V gene is TRBV28, the J gene TRBJ2-5, with 8 bases aligning to TRBD2. With V trimmed by 2 bases and J by 2 bases, 7 bases remained unmatched. The germline gives CDR1 MDHEN, CDR2 SYDVKM. The CDR3 spans 16 residues. The CDR3 reads CASSLEGGTRQETQYF. In DNA, the CDR3 is TGTGCCAGCAGTTTAGAGGGGGGGACTAGACAAGAGACCCAGTACTTC.

This clonotype was seen a handful of times. The V gene is TRBV9, the J gene TRBJ2-6, with 10 bases matching TRBD2. Germline assignment: CDR1 SGDLS and CDR2 YYNGEE. The CDR3 covers 18 residues. J gave up 0 bases and V 4 bases, and 7 bases lay outside the gene matches. DNA of the CDR3: TGTGCCAGCAGCCCGAGGACTAGCGGTATCTCTGGGGCCAACGTCCTGACTTTC. Translating gives CASSPRTSGISGANVLTF.

This clonotype was found once. This rearrangement joins TRBV28 to TRBJ2-1; D not certain. The CDR3 has 14 amino acids. Trimming took off 7 bases at V and 6 bases at J, with 16 bases between the two ends. The V gene's germline CDR1 is MDHEN and CDR2 SYDVKM. The CDR3 protein is CASTLTRVVNEQFF. Here the CDR3 DNA reads TGTGCCAGCACCCTCACAAGGGTAGTCAATGAGCAGTTCTTC.

CDR3 residues: CSVRFRDRASYEQYF. Here the CDR3 DNA reads TGCAGCGTTAGGTTCCGGGACAGGGCTTCCTACGAGCAGTACTTC. V is TRBV29-1 and J is TRBJ2-7; 9 bases match TRBD1. The V gene's germline CDR1 is SQVTM and CDR2 ANQGSEA. V gave up 5 bases and J gave up 1 base; unmatched junction bases: 9. CDR3 length: 15 amino acids.

V and J are TRBV20-1 and TRBJ2-7, with D uncertain. The V end was cut by 1 base, the J end by 6 bases, with 10 bases between. This CDR3 is 12 amino acids long. Germline V lookup: CDR1 DFQATT, CDR2 SNEGSKA (reference sequence). The CDR3 sequence is CSARGGESEQYF. Written as DNA, the CDR3 is TGCAGTGCTAGAGGTGGCGAGAGCGAGCAGTACTTC.

The chain combines TRBV2 with TRBJ1-1; TRBD1 agrees at 7 bases. The junction had 10 bases not matched to a gene; V was cut back by 6 bases and J by 3 bases. This CDR3 contains 15 residues. The V gene's germline CDR1 is SNHLY and CDR2 FYNNEI. The CDR3 here is CASSEGDRKDTEAFF. Here the CDR3 DNA reads TGTGCCAGCAGCGAGGGGGACAGAAAGGACACTGAAGCTTTCTTT.

The chain has TRBV4-1 and TRBJ1-5, with D possibly TRBD1 on 5 matching bases. The CDR3 length is 17 residues. From germline, CDR1 is MGHRA and CDR2 YSYEKL. The V end was cut by 3 bases, the J end by 3 bases, with 18 bases between. CDR3 in amino acids: CASSQVFPEGNNQPQHF. In nucleotides, the CDR3 is TGCGCCAGCAGCCAGGTTTTTCCGGAGGGGAACAATCAGCCCCAGCATTTT.

A note on this clonotype: One end of the junction varies from germline; a read error may be responsible. J is TRBJ2-5 and V is TRBV11-2, with TRBD2 identical over 9 bases. CDR3 length: 14 residues. Germline loops: CDR1 SGHAT, CDR2 FQNNGV. As DNA, the CDR3 is TGTGCCTGCAGCCTCGCTAGCGGGATCGTAGAGCAGTACTTC. Encoded protein: CACSLASGIVEQYF.

V gene TRBV6-6 combines with J gene TRBJ1-2, with D possibly being TRBD1 (5 bases). The CDR3 runs 14 residues. The germline gives CDR1 MNHNY, CDR2 SVGAGI (reference sequence). Between the trimmed V and J ends, which lost 2 bases and 6 bases, there was a span of 13 bases. The DNA of the CDR3 is TGTGCCAGCAGTTACACATCGGGGCCCAATGGCTACACCTTC. Encoded protein: CASSYTSGPNGYTF.

This clonotype has a single count. This chain links TRBV20-1 with TRBJ2-4, with 11 bases identical to TRBD2. The end of the DNA aligns better with TRBJ2-7, so the J call may be wrong. The CDR3 spans 19 residues. Per the germline V gene, CDR1 is DFQATT and CDR2 is SNEGSKA (reference sequence). The chain's CDR3 is CSAPGTGRASGRFTYEQYF. As DNA, the CDR3 is TGCAGTGCTCCGGGGACAGGGAGGGCTAGCGGGAGGTTCACCTACGAGCAGTACTTC.

This chain links TRBV28 with TRBJ2-4, with D unclear. V shed 5 bases and J shed 0 bases, with 11 bases lying between them. From germline, CDR1 is MDHEN and CDR2 SYDVKM. The CDR3 runs to 15 residues. CDR3 residues: CASSVGGLAKNIQYF. The CDR3 DNA reads as TGTGCCAGCAGTGTCGGTGGCCTAGCCAAAAACATTCAGTACTTC.

In its sample, this clonotype was seen once. This chain links TRBV6-6 with TRBJ1-3, with 7 bases matching TRBD1. Germline CDR1 and CDR2: MNHNY and SVGAGI (reference sequence). V dropped 7 bases and J dropped 7; count of bases not matched to a gene: 10. The CDR3 totals 14 residues. The CDR3 DNA reads TGTGCCAGCACAAGGGACAGTGGAAGGAACACCATATATTTT. It encodes CASTRDSGRNTIYF.

The rearrangement uses TRBV6-5 and TRBJ2-5; TRBD1 might be the D (7 bases). Germline V gene lookup returns CDR1 MNHEY and CDR2 SVGAGI. The CDR3 has 15 residues. Trimming left V 2 bases short and J 4 bases short, with 14 bases between. This CDR3 reads CASSYGGGTAETQYF. The CDR3 nucleotides are TGTGCCAGCAGTTACGGAGGAGGGACAGCAGAGACCCAGTACTTC.

The rearrangement joins TRBV6-5 to TRBJ2-4; D is perhaps TRBD2 (6 bases). The J call may not be correct, given that the DNA end is closer to TRBJ2-5. The germline V gene has CDR1 MNHEY and CDR2 SVGAGI. CDR3 size: 12 residues. The CDR3 region is CASGTRGETQYF. CDR3 in DNA: TGTGCCAGTGGGACTCGAGGGGAGACCCAGTACTTC.

The CDR3 DNA follows: TGTGCCACCAGCAGAGAGAGGGGGGTAACCTACGAGCAGTACTTC. Translation gives CATSRERGVTYEQYF. This rearrangement joins TRBV15 to TRBJ2-7; either TRBD1 or TRBD2 may fit D (6 bases each). V lost 0 bases and J 2 bases, leaving 11 bases between the germline ends. The length of the CDR3 is 15 residues. Per the germline V gene, CDR1 is LNHNV and CDR2 is YYDKDF (reference sequence). Drawing the rest from reference TRBV15 and TRBJ2-7, the complete variable domain is DAMVIQNPRYQVTQFGKPVTLSCSQTLNHNVMYWYQQKSSQAPKLLFHYYDKDFNNEADTPDNFQSRRPNTSFCFLDIRSPGLGDTAMYLCATSRERGVTYEQYFGPGTRLTVT.

The sample holds a few counts of this clonotype. V and J are TRBV13 and TRBJ1-4; D perhaps matches TRBD1 (5 bases). The CDR3 contains 13 residues. Trimming removed 3 bases at V and 8 bases at J, with 10 bases between. The germline CDR1 and CDR2 sequences are PRHDT and FYEKMQ (reference sequence). The CDR3 bases are TGTGCCAGCAGCTTGTTAGGGGCAGAAAAACTGTTTTTT. As protein: CASSLLGAEKLFF.

A word on this clonotype: The junction departs from germline at one end; a sequencing error may be responsible. The rearrangement links TRBV28 to TRBJ2-1, with D uncertain. The J call is doubtful: the DNA matches TRBJ2-7 better. Germline-derived CDR1 and CDR2 are MDHEN and SYDVKM. The CDR3 runs 17 residues. The CDR3 DNA reads TGTGCCACCAGTCAACGAGGAACTTCGTCGATCTACAATGAGCAGTACTTC. It specifies CATSQRGTSSIYNEQYF.

A few counts support this clonotype. The chain joins TRBV3-1 to TRBJ2-3, with TRBD1 as a possible D gene (5 bases). V was cut by 0 bases and J by 5 bases, with 15 bases left in between. Germline V gene data show CDR1 as LGHDT and CDR2 as YNNKEL (reference sequence). The CDR3 runs to 16 residues. CDR3 amino acids: CASSQEGSTVGDTQYF. The CDR3 DNA is TGTGCCAGCAGCCAAGAAGGGTCGACAGTAGGAGATACGCAGTATTTT.

The rearrangement uses TRBV6-4 and TRBJ2-2; D is undetermined. The CDR3 is 13 amino acids. Germline V gene lookup returns CDR1 MRHNA and CDR2 SNTAGT. V lost 3 bases to trimming and J lost 6 bases, with 8 bases between them. DNA for the CDR3: TGTGCCAGCAGTGAAAGTGCGGCCGGGGAGCTGTTTTTT. It specifies CASSESAAGELFF.

The table lists this clonotype with a few counts. The chain is built from TRBV6-5 and TRBJ1-1, with D uncertain. V lost 4 bases to trimming and J lost 1 base, with 22 bases between them. The CDR3 runs 18 residues. Per germline, CDR1 MNHEY and CDR2 SVGAGI. CDR3 loop: CASSSYRLTALKNTEAFF. The CDR3 DNA reads as TGTGCCAGCAGTTCCTATCGTCTTACAGCCCTCAAGAACACTGAAGCTTTCTTT.

The rearrangement uses TRBV24-1 and TRBJ2-2; tentatively, D is TRBD2 (5 bases). The CDR3 extends over 16 amino acids. V dropped 3 bases and J dropped 4 bases, with 14 bases sitting between them. Germline CDR1 KGHDR, CDR2 SFDVKD. The CDR3 here is CATSDPGRVSTGELFF. The CDR3 DNA follows: TGTGCCACCAGTGATCCGGGGAGAGTGAGCACCGGGGAGCTGTTTTTT.

J is TRBJ2-3 and V is TRBV21-1; the listed D gene, TRBD2, was not tested against the DNA. TRBV21-1 is a pseudogene segment. The length of the CDR3 is 14 residues. Written as DNA, the CDR3 is TGTGCCGGCCACCCCCTAGCGGACACAGATACGCAGTATTTT. The encoded protein is CAGHPLADTDTQYF.

The sample holds a few counts of this clonotype. The chain uses TRBV12-3 or TRBV12-4 and TRBJ1-2; TRBD1 matches 7 bases. V lost 1 base to trimming and J lost 4 bases; unmatched junction nucleotides: 6. The CDR3 runs to 15 residues. The CDR3 DNA reads TGTGCCAGCAGTTTAGGAGGACAGGCTCCCTATGGCTACACCTTC. This codes for CASSLGGQAPYGYTF.

V is TRBV4-1 and J is TRBJ2-3; D tentatively reads TRBD1 or TRBD2 (5 bases each). Germline V gene lookup returns CDR1 MGHRA and CDR2 YSYEKL. Trimming left V 0 bases short and J 0 bases short, with 13 bases between. The CDR3 is 17 residues long. The CDR3 here is CASSQDLGLASTDTQYF. The CDR3 DNA sequence: TGCGCCAGCAGCCAAGATTTGGGGCTAGCTAGCACAGATACGCAGTATTTT.

A note on this clonotype: This sequence may be a read error, since a much larger clone differs from it by one base. The chain recombines TRBV18 with TRBJ2-4, with 7 bases lining up with TRBD1. The tail of the sequence fits TRBJ2-5 better, so the J call may be wrong. The CDR3 contains 12 residues. The germline V gene has CDR1 KGHSH and CDR2 LQKENI. The DNA of the CDR3 is TGTACCAGCTCACCACAGGGGGAGACCCAGTACTTC. It is translated as CTSSPQGETQYF.

The chain combines TRBV6-5 with TRBJ2-7; 8 bases line up with TRBD2. The tail of the sequence fits TRBJ2-5 better, so the J call may be wrong. The germline CDR1 and CDR2 sequences are MNHEY and SVGAGI. CDR3 length equals 16 residues. The CDR3 DNA follows: TGTGCCAGCAGTTACGCCGGGACTAGTATTTGGGAGACCCAGTACTTC. It encodes CASSYAGTSIWETQYF.

The chain uses TRBV20-1 and TRBJ2-5; D not certain. Deletions cut 2 bases from V and 4 bases from J, with 5 bases between. CDR3 size: 11 residues. Germline values: CDR1 DFQATT, CDR2 SNEGSKA (reference sequence). The CDR3 loop reads CSARRAETQYF. The CDR3 coding sequence is TGCAGTGCTAGACGCGCAGAGACCCAGTACTTC.